This T cell receptor (beta chain) was captured by sequencing in a study of cytomegalovirus exposure and HLA in healthy donors. On the study more broadly: Earlier, roughly 120 million unique TCR beta sequences were recovered from around 200 million T cells by an analysis. About 80 million unique TCRs from HLA-typed donors made up an early data release.

PCR employed 60 Vbeta and 13 Jbeta primers. Data came from immunoSEQ multiplex PCR; TCRdb stores just in-frame clones and leaves some out. This table has 70,000 to 95,000 clones, roughly 60% appearing once. Whereas donors were nominally healthy upon sampling, unrecorded immune exposures were probable. This clone has more than one count but fewer than ten. The material sequenced was PBMCs. The sequence came from a young woman in good health and CMV-seropositive.

The CDR3 DNA reads as TGCGCCAGCAGTCAAGACAGCTCCTACGAGCAGTACTTC. Protein: CASSQDSSYEQYF. The V gene is TRBV23-1, the J gene TRBJ2-7, with a tentative D call TRBD1 (5 bases). TRBV23-1 is an open reading frame whose function is uncertain. Between the trimmed V and J ends, which lost 2 bases and 0 bases, there was a span of 5 bases. The CDR3 extends over 13 amino acids.